These T cell receptor beta chains were read from a single sample in a study of CD8+ T cells in alopecia areata. Sequencing was performed with immunoSEQ multiplex PCR; in TCRdb, only in-frame clones are kept and a portion is missing. Of about 190,000 clones in the sample, 64% were seen once. This specimen consisted of CD4+ T cells sorted from blood, obtained around week 47, from a patient treated with tofacitinib. The receptors originated from a human donor with alopecia areata. Each CDR3 is given with its conserved first and last residue. The D gene is left open where the match is weak. Rows give clone size only sometimes, using once, few, many, or a class for an expanded clone.

J: TRBJ2-6
V: TRBV5-6
size: .
D: .
CDR3: CASSFGTIGANVLTF
DNA: TGTGCCAGCAGCTTCGGGACAATTGGGGCCAACGTCCTGACTTTC

J: TRBJ2-3
V: TRBV15
size: .
D: TRBD2
CDR3: CATSTHPAGGTRDTQYF
DNA: TGTGCCACCAGCACGCACCCAGCGGGGGGGACTCGAGATACGCAGTATTTT

J: TRBJ1-2
V: TRBV29-1
size: .
D: .
CDR3: CSVGRVIDYGYTF
DNA: TGCAGCGTTGGGAGGGTAATCGACTATGGCTACACCTTC

J: TRBJ2-3
V: TRBV14
size: .
D: .
CDR3: CASSQDTSLATDTQYF
DNA: TGTGCCAGCAGCCAAGATACGAGTCTAGCGACAGATACGCAGTATTTT

J: TRBJ2-5
V: TRBV5-1
size: few
D: .
CDR3: CASSKPQGVGETQYF
DNA: TGCGCCAGCAGCAAGCCCCAGGGTGTCGGGGAGACCCAGTACTTC

J: TRBJ2-7
V: TRBV27
size: few
D: .
CDR3: CASSSWDGRYEQYF
DNA: TGTGCCAGCAGTAGTTGGGACGGACGCTACGAGCAGTACTTC

J: TRBJ1-2
V: TRBV4-1
size: .
D: .
CDR3: CASSQLRRGYYGYTF
DNA: TGCGCCAGCAGCCAGCTTCGCCGGGGATACTATGGCTACACCTTC

J: TRBJ1-2
V: TRBV29-1
size: .
D: .
CDR3: CSVMTGWRPTNYGYTF
DNA: TGCAGCGTTATGACAGGCTGGAGACCGACTAACTATGGCTACACCTTC

J: TRBJ1-4
V: TRBV9
size: .
D: .
CDR3: CASSVASYNEKLFF
DNA: TGTGCCAGCAGCGTAGCCAGTTATAATGAAAAACTGTTTTTT

J: TRBJ2-1
V: TRBV30
size: .
D: TRBD1
CDR3: CAWSVQGALLIF
DNA: TGTGCCTGGAGTGTCCAGGGGGCCCTCTTGATCTTC

J: TRBJ1-4
V: TRBV30
size: .
D: .
CDR3: CAWSVGRGSAEKLFF
DNA: TGTGCCTGGAGTGTAGGGCGGGGAAGCGCGGAAAAACTGTTTTTT

J: TRBJ2-5
V: TRBV5-6
size: .
D: .
CDR3: CASSLPGQETQYF
DNA: TGTGCCAGCAGCTTGCCAGGGCAAGAGACCCAGTACTTC

J: TRBJ2-1
V: TRBV20-1
size: .
D: .
CDR3: CSASRTEQFF
DNA: TGCAGTGCTAGTCGGACTGAGCAGTTCTTC

J: TRBJ1-1
V: TRBV29-1
size: few
D: TRBD1
CDR3: CSVDLGQGEAFF
DNA: TGCAGCGTTGATCTCGGACAGGGAGAAGCTTTCTTT

J: TRBJ2-7
V: TRBV9
size: .
D: .
CDR3: CASSVEARSYEQYF
DNA: TGTGCCAGCAGCGTAGAGGCCAGGAGCTACGAGCAGTACTTC

J: TRBJ2-3
V: TRBV19
size: .
D: TRBD1
CDR3: CASSIKAGGTDTQYF
DNA: TGTGCCAGTAGTATAAAGGCAGGGGGTACAGATACGCAGTATTTT

J: TRBJ1-1
V: TRBV29-1
size: .
D: .
CDR3: CSAEQNTEAFF
DNA: TGCAGCGCGGAGCAGAACACTGAAGCTTTCTTT

J: TRBJ2-7
V: TRBV7-2
size: .
D: .
CDR3: CASSLDTNEQYF
DNA: TGTGCCAGCAGCTTAGACACAAACGAGCAGTACTTC

J: TRBJ1-2
V: TRBV27
size: .
D: .
CDR3: CASRDLYGYTF
DNA: TGTGCCAGCCGGGACCTCTATGGCTACACCTTC

J: TRBJ2-1
V: TRBV6-4
size: .
D: .
CDR3: CASSDSTGTREFF
DNA: TGTGCCAGCAGTGACTCCACCGGGACTCGGGAGTTCTTC

J: TRBJ2-2
V: TRBV11-2
size: few
D: .
CDR3: CASSLGVVGDTGELFF
DNA: TGTGCCAGCAGCTTAGGTGTTGTCGGGGACACCGGGGAGCTGTTTTTT

J: TRBJ1-4
V: TRBV5-1
size: .
D: .
CDR3: CASSPGVLREKLFF
DNA: TGCGCCAGCAGCCCAGGGGTTTTGCGCGAAAAACTGTTTTTT

J: TRBJ1-1
V: TRBV29-1
size: .
D: .
CDR3: CSVGRTEAFF
DNA: TGCAGCGTTGGGAGAACTGAAGCTTTCTTT

J: TRBJ2-7
V: TRBV4-3
size: .
D: .
CDR3: CASSQADHSGSEQYF
DNA: TGCGCCAGCAGCCAAGCGGACCACTCGGGGTCCGAGCAGTACTTC

J: TRBJ2-7
V: TRBV5-1
size: once
D: .
CDR3: CASRSRATASEQYF
DNA: TGCGCCAGCAGGAGCAGGGCGACAGCCAGCGAGCAGTACTTC

J: TRBJ1-1
V: TRBV19
size: .
D: .
CDR3: CASSSPENTEAFF
DNA: TGTGCCAGTAGTAGCCCAGAGAACACTGAAGCTTTCTTT

J: TRBJ2-1
V: TRBV7-2
size: .
D: TRBD2
CDR3: CASSLLAGSYNEQFF
DNA: TGTGCCAGCAGCTTACTAGCGGGATCCTACAATGAGCAGTTCTTC

J: TRBJ1-1
V: TRBV13
size: .
D: .
CDR3: CASSSRGIEAFF
DNA: TGTGCCAGCAGCTCCCGAGGGATTGAAGCTTTCTTT

J: TRBJ1-2
V: TRBV18
size: .
D: .
CDR3: CASSQQEAYGYTF
DNA: TGTGCCAGCTCACAACAGGAGGCGTATGGCTACACCTTC

J: TRBJ1-5
V: TRBV7-9
size: .
D: TRBD1
CDR3: CASSLNRGMPQHF
DNA: TGTGCCAGCAGCTTAAACAGGGGGATGCCCCAGCATTTT

J: TRBJ2-2
V: TRBV29-1
size: few
D: .
CDR3: CSVESVGELFF
DNA: TGCAGCGTTGAATCGGTCGGGGAGCTGTTTTTT

J: TRBJ1-2
V: TRBV5-6
size: .
D: .
CDR3: CASSFGEYVGTF
DNA: TGTGCCAGCAGCTTCGGGGAGTATGTAGGGACCTTC

J: TRBJ1-6
V: TRBV6-1
size: .
D: .
CDR3: CASSEAHSPLHF
DNA: TGTGCCAGCAGTGAAGCGCACTCACCCCTCCACTTT

J: TRBJ1-2
V: TRBV15
size: few
D: .
CDR3: CATSRDLLGGYTF
DNA: TGTGCCACCAGCAGAGATTTGTTGGGAGGCTACACCTTC

J: TRBJ2-3
V: TRBV29-1
size: .
D: TRBD1
CDR3: CSVGQGLTDTQYF
DNA: TGCAGCGTTGGACAGGGGCTCACAGATACGCAGTATTTT

J: TRBJ2-6
V: TRBV19
size: .
D: .
CDR3: CASSATSSEANVLTF
DNA: TGTGCCAGTAGTGCGACGAGCTCTGAGGCCAACGTCCTGACTTTC